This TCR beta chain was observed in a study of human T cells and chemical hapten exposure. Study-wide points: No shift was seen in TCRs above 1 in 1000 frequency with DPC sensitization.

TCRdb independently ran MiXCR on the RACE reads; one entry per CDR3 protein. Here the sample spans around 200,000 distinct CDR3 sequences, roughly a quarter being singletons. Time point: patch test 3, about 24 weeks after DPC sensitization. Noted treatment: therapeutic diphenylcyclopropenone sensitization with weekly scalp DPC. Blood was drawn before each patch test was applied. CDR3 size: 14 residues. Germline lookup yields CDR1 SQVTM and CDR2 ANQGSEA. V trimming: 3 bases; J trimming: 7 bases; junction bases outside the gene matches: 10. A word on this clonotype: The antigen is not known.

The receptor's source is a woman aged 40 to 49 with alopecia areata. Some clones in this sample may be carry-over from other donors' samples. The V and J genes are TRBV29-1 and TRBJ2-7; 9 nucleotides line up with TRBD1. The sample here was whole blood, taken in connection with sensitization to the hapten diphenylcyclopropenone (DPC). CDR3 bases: TGCAGCGTTGAGGGACAGGGTAGATGGGGTGAGCAGTACTTC. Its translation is CSVEGQGRWGEQYF.